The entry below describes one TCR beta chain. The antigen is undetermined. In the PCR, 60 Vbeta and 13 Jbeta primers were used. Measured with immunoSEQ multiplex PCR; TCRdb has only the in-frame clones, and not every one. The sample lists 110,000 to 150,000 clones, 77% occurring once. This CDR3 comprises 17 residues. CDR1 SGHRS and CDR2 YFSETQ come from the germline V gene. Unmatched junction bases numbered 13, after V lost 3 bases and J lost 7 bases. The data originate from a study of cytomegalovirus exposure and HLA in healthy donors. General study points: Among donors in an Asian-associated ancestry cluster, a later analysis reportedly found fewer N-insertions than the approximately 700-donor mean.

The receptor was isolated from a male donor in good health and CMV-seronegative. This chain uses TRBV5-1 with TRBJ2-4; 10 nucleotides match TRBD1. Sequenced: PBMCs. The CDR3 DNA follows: TGCGCCAGCAGCTCCGGGACAGGGGCCACGTCCGGTAACATTCAGTACTTC. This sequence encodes CASSSGTGATSGNIQYF.